This TCR beta chain was sequenced in a study of blood T cells in healthy people across ages. It was with a sample-barcoded 5' primer and a J-beta primer mix that a second PCR of roughly 7 to 12 cycles was run. A tag from a template-switch adaptor with 12 random nucleotides marked each cDNA molecule. Each CDR3 protein is one row after TCRdb ran MiXCR on the 5' RACE reads. The profile shows some 640,000 distinct CDR3 sequences, about 30% of them singletons. CDR1 and CDR2 from the germline V gene are MDHEN and SYDVKM. Deletions cut 1 base from V and 1 base from J, with 10 bases between. The CDR3 length is 15 residues.

Sequences were obtained from blood. The clonotype was recovered from a woman over 75 in good health. V usage is TRBV28 and J usage is TRBJ1-1; TRBD1 might be the D (6 bases). The CDR3 nucleotides read TGTGCCAGCAGTTTATATGGACAGAGGAACACTGAAGCTTTCTTT. Encoded protein: CASSLYGQRNTEAFF.